These T cell receptor beta chains were read from a single sample in a study of OX40 agonist ivuxolimab in advanced cancers. The table came from immunoSEQ multiplex PCR; TCRdb's copy has only in-frame clones and leaves some out. The table records tens of thousands of clones, 70% to 85% of them present only once. Sequencing used CD4+ or CD8+ T cells sorted from blood, obtained in a trial of the OX40 agonist ivuxolimab. These receptors came from an adult with an advanced solid tumor such as melanoma, head and neck, liver or kidney cancer. The CDR3 runs from the conserved cysteine through the conserved F or W. D genes are given only for firm matches. Size tells how often a clone was seen (once, few, many) or the class of an expanded clone, and some rows leave it out.

J | D | size | V | DNA | CDR3
TRBJ2-5 | - | - | TRBV11-2 | TGTGCCAGCAGCTTAATACTAGCAGAGACCCAGTACTTC | CASSLILAETQYF
TRBJ2-7 | - | - | TRBV7-9 | TGTGCCACCAGCAGGCAGGGGATCGAGCAGTACTTC | CATSRQGIEQYF
TRBJ1-1 | TRBD1 | - | TRBV19 | TGTGCCAGTAGTATAGATCAGGGGGCTGAGGCTGAAGCTTTCTTT | CASSIDQGAEAEAFF
TRBJ2-1 | TRBD2 | - | TRBV11-3 | TGTGCCAGCAGCTTTGGGGGGGGTAGTAATGAGCAGTTCTTC | CASSFGGGSNEQFF
TRBJ2-2 | - | - | TRBV11-3 | TGTGCCAGCAGCTTCGACAGAGCCCACACCGGGGAGCTGTTTTTT | CASSFDRAHTGELFF
TRBJ2-1 | - | - | TRBV21-1 | TGTGCCAGCAGTGGAACCGACAGCGCTTACAATGAGCAGTTCTTC | CASSGTDSAYNEQFF
TRBJ2-2 | - | - | TRBV5-1 | TGCGCCAGCAGCCCGGACAGCTCCGGGGAGCTGTTTTTT | CASSPDSSGELFF
TRBJ2-1 | - | - | TRBV6-4 | TGTGCCAGCAGTGACTCGGACTTGGGCAAACGGTTCTTC | CASSDSDLGKRFF
TRBJ2-7 | - | - | TRBV4-1 | TGCGCCAGCAGCCAAGATGGGCTGGGACAAACCTACGAGCAGTACTTC | CASSQDGLGQTYEQYF
TRBJ1-2 | TRBD1 | - | TRBV5-1 | TGCGCCAGCAGCCAAATGCCGGGACAGGGGGCTGGCTACACCTTC | CASSQMPGQGAGYTF
TRBJ2-5 | TRBD2 | - | TRBV18 | TGTGCCAGCTCACAACCGGGACTAGCGGGAGGAGGAGAGACCCAGTACTTC | CASSQPGLAGGGETQYF
TRBJ2-6 | - | - | TRBV30 | TGTGCCTGGACAAAACCCCCATTGGACACCTACTCTGGGGCCAACGTCCTGACTTTC | CAWTKPPLDTYSGANVLTF
TRBJ2-7 | - | - | TRBV30 | TGTGCCTGGGTGCGGGACCGTCCGAGTGAGCAGTACTTC | CAWVRDRPSEQYF
TRBJ2-7 | TRBD2 | - | TRBV9 | TGTGCCAGCAGCGTCGGGACTAGCGGGCGCATCTACGAGCAGTACTTC | CASSVGTSGRIYEQYF
TRBJ2-1 | - | - | TRBV10-2 | TGCGCCAGCAGTCTCTTTATGCATGTGCCCCACAATGAGCAGTTCTTC | CASSLFMHVPHNEQFF
TRBJ2-5 | TRBD1 | - | TRBV6-1 | TGTGCCAGCAGTTTCGGGGACAGGGTGAGAGAGACCCAGTACTTC | CASSFGDRVRETQYF
TRBJ2-1 | - | - | TRBV19 | TGTGCCAGTAGTATCTGGGTGGAGGGAGACCCCAGGGATGAGCAGTTCTTC | CASSIWVEGDPRDEQFF
TRBJ1-5 | - | - | TRBV28 | TGTGCCAGCAGTTTAATCGAGATGGAGAATCAGCCCCAGCATTTT | CASSLIEMENQPQHF
TRBJ1-5 | TRBD1 | - | TRBV19 | TGTGCCAGTAGTACAGAGACAGGGTATCGGCCCCAGCATTTT | CASSTETGYRPQHF
TRBJ2-5 | - | - | TRBV18 | TGTGCCAGCTCACCACCGGGTTTGAGAGAGACCCAGTACTTC | CASSPPGLRETQYF
TRBJ2-4 | - | - | TRBV7-9 | TGTGCCAGCAGCTCGGGGCCTCTAGCCAAAAACATTCAGTACTTC | CASSSGPLAKNIQYF
TRBJ2-1 | TRBD2 | - | TRBV11-3 | TGTGCCAGCAGCTTATTCCCACTAGCGGGAAACCCATACAATGAGCAGTTCTTC | CASSLFPLAGNPYNEQFF
TRBJ1-3 | - | - | TRBV9 | TGTGCCAGCACTAGCGGGGCTGCTGGAAACACCATATATTTT | CASTSGAAGNTIYF
TRBJ2-7 | - | - | TRBV12-5 | TGTGCTATTAGGGGGTGGCGACACGAGCAGTACTTC | CAIRGWRHEQYF
TRBJ2-7 | TRBD2 | once | TRBV27 | TGTGCCAGCCGAGGACTAGCGGGAGTAAACGAGCAGTACTTC | CASRGLAGVNEQYF
TRBJ1-3 | TRBD1 | - | TRBV11-2 | TGTGCCAGCAGGGACAGGGCTAGGAACACCATATATTTT | CASRDRARNTIYF
TRBJ2-5 | - | - | TRBV7-9 | TGTGCATACGGACAGCTTTTACGAGAGACCCAGTACTTC | CAYGQLLRETQYF
TRBJ2-2 | - | - | TRBV7-8 | TGTGCCAGCAGCTCTCAGGTCTCGGCTCCGGGGGAGCTGTTTTTT | CASSSQVSAPGELFF
TRBJ1-1 | TRBD1 | - | TRBV18 | TGTGCCAGCTCACCACCATCAACCGACAGGGGAGCTTTCTTT | CASSPPSTDRGAFF
TRBJ1-5 | - | once | TRBV2 | TGTGCCAGCACCCTGGATGACGCTCAGCCCCAGCATTTT | CASTLDDAQPQHF
TRBJ2-1 | TRBD2 | few | TRBV6-6 | TGTGCCAGCAGTCCCGGGAGGACTAGACAGTTCTTC | CASSPGRTRQFF
TRBJ2-7 | - | - | TRBV7-8 | TGTGCCAGCAGCTTTGGGAGCTACGAGCAGCACTTC | CASSFGSYEQHF
TRBJ1-4 | TRBD1 | - | TRBV30 | TGTGCCTGGAGGAAGACAGGGGGCTTTGAAAAACTGTTTTTT | CAWRKTGGFEKLFF
TRBJ2-5 | - | once | TRBV11-2 | TGTGCCAGCAGCTTAGCGGGCTCACAAGAGACCCAGTACTTC | CASSLAGSQETQYF
TRBJ1-2 | - | - | TRBV19 | TGTGCCAGTTGGGGGGCCGTTGGCTACACCTTC | CASWGAVGYTF